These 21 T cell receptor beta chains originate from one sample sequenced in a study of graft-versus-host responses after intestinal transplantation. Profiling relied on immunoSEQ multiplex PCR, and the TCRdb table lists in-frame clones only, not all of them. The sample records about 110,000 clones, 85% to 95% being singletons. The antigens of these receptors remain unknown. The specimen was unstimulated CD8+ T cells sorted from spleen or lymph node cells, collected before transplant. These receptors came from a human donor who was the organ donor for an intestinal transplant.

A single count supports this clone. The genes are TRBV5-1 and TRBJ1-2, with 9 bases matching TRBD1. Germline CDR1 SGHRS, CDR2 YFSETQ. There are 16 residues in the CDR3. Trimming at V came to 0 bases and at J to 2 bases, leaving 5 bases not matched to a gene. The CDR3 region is CASSLAVGTGNYGYTF. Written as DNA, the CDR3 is TGCGCCAGCAGCTTGGCCGTCGGGACAGGGAACTATGGCTACACCTTC.

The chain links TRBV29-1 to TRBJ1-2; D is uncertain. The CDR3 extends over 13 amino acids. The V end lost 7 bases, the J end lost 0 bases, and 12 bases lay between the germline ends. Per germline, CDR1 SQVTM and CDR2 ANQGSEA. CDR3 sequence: CSAPAVTNYGYTF. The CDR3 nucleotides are TGCAGCGCCCCGGCAGTTACTAACTATGGCTACACCTTC. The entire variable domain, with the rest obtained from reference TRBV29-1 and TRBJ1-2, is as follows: SAVISQKPSRDICQRGTSLTIQCQVDSQVTMMFWYRQQPGQSLTLIATANQGSEATYESGFVIDKFPISRPNLTFSTLTVSNMSPEDSSIYLCSAPAVTNYGYTFGSGTRLTVV.

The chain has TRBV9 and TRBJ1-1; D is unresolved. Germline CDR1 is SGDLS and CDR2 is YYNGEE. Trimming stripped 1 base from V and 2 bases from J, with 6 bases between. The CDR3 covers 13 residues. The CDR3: CASSVQRNTEAFF. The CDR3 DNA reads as TGTGCCAGCAGCGTACAGAGAAACACTGAAGCTTTCTTT. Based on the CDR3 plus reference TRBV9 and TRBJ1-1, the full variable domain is DSGVTQTPKHLITATGQRVTLRCSPRSGDLSVYWYQQSLDQGLQFLIQYYNGEERAKGNILERFSAQQFPDLHSELNLSSLELGDSALYFCASSVQRNTEAFFGQGTRLTVV.

The CDR3 sequence is CASSRTSGSGETQYF. In DNA form, the CDR3 reads TGTGCCAGCAGCCGGACTAGCGGGAGTGGTGAGACCCAGTACTTC. The chain joins TRBV27 to TRBJ2-5; 13 bases are shared with TRBD2. The CDR3 is 15 amino acids. The V segment lost 6 bases and the J segment 5 bases; nucleotides outside the gene matches: 6. The germline CDR1 and CDR2 sequences are MNHEY and SMNVEV (reference sequence).

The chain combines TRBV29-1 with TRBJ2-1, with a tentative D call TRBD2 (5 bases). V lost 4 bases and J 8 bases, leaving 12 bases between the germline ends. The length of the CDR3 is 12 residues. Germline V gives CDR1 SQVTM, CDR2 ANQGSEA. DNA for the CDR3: TGCAGCGTTGTGCCCGGGGTCGATGAGCAGTTCTTC. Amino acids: CSVVPGVDEQFF.

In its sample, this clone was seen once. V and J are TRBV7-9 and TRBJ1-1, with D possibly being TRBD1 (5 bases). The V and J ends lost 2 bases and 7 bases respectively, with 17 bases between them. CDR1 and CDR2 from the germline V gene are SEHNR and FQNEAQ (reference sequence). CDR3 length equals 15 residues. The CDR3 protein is CASSLRGLSVGEAFF. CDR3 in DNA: TGTGCCAGCAGCTTACGGGGACTCTCTGTAGGTGAAGCTTTCTTT.

The CDR3 reads CASSLGTIGNTIYF. The CDR3 DNA is TGTGCCAGCAGCTTAGGAACGATAGGAAACACCATATATTTT. V is TRBV11-2 and J is TRBJ1-3; D is unresolved. V lost 1 base to trimming and J lost 4 bases, with 8 bases between them. Germline V gene lookup returns CDR1 SGHAT and CDR2 FQNNGV. The CDR3 runs 14 residues.

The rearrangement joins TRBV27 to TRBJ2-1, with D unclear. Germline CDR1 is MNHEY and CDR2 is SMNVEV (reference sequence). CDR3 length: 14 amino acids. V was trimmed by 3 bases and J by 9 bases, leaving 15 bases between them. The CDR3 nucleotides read TGTGCCAGCAGTTTGGGCACACCAGGCAGTGAGCAGTTCTTC. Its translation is CASSLGTPGSEQFF.

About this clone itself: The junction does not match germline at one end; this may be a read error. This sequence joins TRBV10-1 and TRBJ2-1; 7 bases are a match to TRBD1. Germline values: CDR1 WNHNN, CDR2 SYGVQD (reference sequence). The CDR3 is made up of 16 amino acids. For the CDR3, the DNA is TGCACCAGCAGTGAAAGTGCCAGGGGGTTCTACAATGAGCAGTTCTTC. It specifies CTSSESARGFYNEQFF.

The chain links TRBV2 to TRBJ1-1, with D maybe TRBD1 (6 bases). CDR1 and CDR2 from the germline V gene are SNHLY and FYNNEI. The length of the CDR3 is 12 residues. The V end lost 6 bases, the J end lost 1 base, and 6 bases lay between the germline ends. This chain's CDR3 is CASRTGNTEAFF. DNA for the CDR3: TGTGCCAGCAGGACAGGGAACACTGAAGCTTTCTTT.

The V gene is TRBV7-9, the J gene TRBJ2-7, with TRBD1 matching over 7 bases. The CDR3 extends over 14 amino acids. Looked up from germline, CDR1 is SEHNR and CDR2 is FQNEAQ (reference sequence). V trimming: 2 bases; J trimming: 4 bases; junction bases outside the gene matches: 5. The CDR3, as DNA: TGTGCCAGCAGCTTATCCGGGACAGAATACGAGCAGTACTTC. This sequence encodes CASSLSGTEYEQYF.

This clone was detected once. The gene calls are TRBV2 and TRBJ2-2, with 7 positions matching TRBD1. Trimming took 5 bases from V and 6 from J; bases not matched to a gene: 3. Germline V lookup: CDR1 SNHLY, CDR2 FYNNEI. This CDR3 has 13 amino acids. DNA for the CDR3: TGTGCCAGCAGTTGGACAGGTGCCGGGGAGCTGTTTTTT. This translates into CASSWTGAGELFF.

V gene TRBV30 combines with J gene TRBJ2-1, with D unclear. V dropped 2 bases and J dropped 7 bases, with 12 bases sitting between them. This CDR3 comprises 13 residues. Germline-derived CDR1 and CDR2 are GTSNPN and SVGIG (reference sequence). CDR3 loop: CAWSLTDWNEQFF. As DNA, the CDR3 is TGTGCCTGGAGTCTGACTGACTGGAATGAGCAGTTCTTC.

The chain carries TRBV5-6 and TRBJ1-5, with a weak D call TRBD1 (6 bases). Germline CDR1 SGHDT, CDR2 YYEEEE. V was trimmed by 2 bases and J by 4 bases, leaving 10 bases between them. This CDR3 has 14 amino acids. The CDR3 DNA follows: TGTGCCAGCAGCTTAGGGGGGCAGAATCAGCCCCAGCATTTT. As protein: CASSLGGQNQPQHF.

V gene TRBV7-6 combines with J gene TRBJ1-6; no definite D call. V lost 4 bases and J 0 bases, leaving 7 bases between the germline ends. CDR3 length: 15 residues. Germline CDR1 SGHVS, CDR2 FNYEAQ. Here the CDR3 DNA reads TGTGCCAGCAGCTCGGGGTCCTCCTATAATTCACCCCTCCACTTT. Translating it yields CASSSGSSYNSPLHF.

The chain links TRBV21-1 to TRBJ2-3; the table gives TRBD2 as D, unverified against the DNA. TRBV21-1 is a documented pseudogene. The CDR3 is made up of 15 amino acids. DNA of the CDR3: TGTGCCAGCAGCAAAGTTCGACTCGGCACAGATACGCAGTATTTT. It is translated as CASSKVRLGTDTQYF.

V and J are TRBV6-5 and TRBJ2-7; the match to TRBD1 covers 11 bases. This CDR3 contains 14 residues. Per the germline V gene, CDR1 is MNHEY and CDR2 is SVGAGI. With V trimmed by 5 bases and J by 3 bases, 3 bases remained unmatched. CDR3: CASSEGTGGYEQYF. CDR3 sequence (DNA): TGTGCCAGCAGTGAAGGGACAGGGGGCTACGAGCAGTACTTC.

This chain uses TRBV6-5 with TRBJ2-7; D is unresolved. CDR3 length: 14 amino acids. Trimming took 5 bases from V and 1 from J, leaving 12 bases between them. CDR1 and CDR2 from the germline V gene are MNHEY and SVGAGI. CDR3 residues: CASSGDLRSYEQYF. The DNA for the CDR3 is TGTGCCAGCAGTGGGGATCTTCGGTCCTACGAGCAGTACTTC.

The CDR3 loop reads CAWREPGGGRPQHF. The CDR3 DNA follows: TGTGCCTGGCGAGAGCCCGGCGGGGGGAGGCCCCAGCATTTT. The rearrangement uses TRBV30 and TRBJ1-5; D may be TRBD1 (5 bases). This CDR3 contains 14 residues. Germline CDR1 GTSNPN, CDR2 SVGIG (reference sequence). Deletions cut 5 bases from V and 9 bases from J, with 20 bases between.

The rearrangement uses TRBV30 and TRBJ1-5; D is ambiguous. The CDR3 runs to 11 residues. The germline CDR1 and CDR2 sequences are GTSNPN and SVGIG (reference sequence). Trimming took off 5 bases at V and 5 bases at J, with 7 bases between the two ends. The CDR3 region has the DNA TGTGCCTGGGGATTAGATCAGCCCCAGCATTTT. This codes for CAWGLDQPQHF.

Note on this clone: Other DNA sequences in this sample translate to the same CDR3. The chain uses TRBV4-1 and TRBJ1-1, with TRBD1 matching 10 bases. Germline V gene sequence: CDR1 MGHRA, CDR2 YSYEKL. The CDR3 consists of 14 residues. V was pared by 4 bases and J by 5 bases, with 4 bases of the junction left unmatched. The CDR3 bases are TGCGCCAGCAGCCTAGACAGGGGGCAGACTGAAGCTTTCTTT. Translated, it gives CASSLDRGQTEAFF.